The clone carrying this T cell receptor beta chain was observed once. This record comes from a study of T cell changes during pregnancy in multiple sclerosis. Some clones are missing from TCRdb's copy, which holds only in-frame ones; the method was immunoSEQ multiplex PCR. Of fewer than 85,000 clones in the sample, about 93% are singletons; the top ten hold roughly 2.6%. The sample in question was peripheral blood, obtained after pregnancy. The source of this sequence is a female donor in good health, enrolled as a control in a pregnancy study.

CDR3 nucleotides: TGCAGCGTTAGTAGCGGGAGAACAGATACGCAGTATTTT. Encoded protein: CSVSSGRTDTQYF. The chain is built from TRBV29-1 and TRBJ2-3, with TRBD2 identical over 9 bases. V lost 5 bases and J lost 3; bases outside the gene matches: 3. This CDR3 spans 13 amino acids. Germline CDR1 is SQVTM and CDR2 is ANQGSEA.